Shown below are 5 T cell receptor beta chains from a single sample sequenced in a study of early T cells in non-severe SARS-CoV-2 infection (TCRdb year 2021). Library prep was done by 5' RACE. The reads were generated on a NextSeq 500. TCRdb trimmed public reads at Q25 via fastp, called clones via MiXCR and kept in-frame beta chains. Every distinct CDR3 protein forms one entry, paired with its most common genes and DNA. This sample has about 33,000 distinct CDR3 sequences in its table, and less than 5.5% of those were observed once. 13% to 15% of the sample goes to the ten largest clones. The source material was whole blood. These receptors were taken from an adult who was a healthcare worker with PCR-confirmed SARS-CoV-2 infection or an uninfected control (not recorded which).

This clonotype was detected many times. V usage is TRBV20-1 and J usage is TRBJ2-7; D might be TRBD1 (5 bases). Germline CDR1 is DFQATT and CDR2 is SNEGSKA (reference sequence). The V end was cut by 3 bases, the J end by 2 bases, with 11 bases between. The CDR3 consists of 13 residues. The CDR3 DNA reads TGCAGTGCTAGCCCGACAGTGACCTACGAGCAGTACTTC. Amino acid sequence: CSASPTVTYEQYF.

This clonotype was detected only a few times. The V call is TRBV18, the J call TRBJ2-3, with D hard to call. The CDR3 extends over 15 amino acids. V lost 0 bases and J lost 6, with 13 bases in between. CDR1 and CDR2 from the germline V gene are KGHSH and LQKENI. The CDR3 loop is CASSPPLQGHDTQYF. The CDR3 nucleotides are TGTGCCAGCTCACCACCTTTACAAGGTCATGATACGCAGTATTTT.

This clonotype was detected many times. The chain employs TRBV28 and TRBJ1-5; 8 nucleotides agree with TRBD1. This CDR3 spans 14 amino acids. Germline assignment: CDR1 MDHEN and CDR2 SYDVKM. Losses at the gene ends were 4 bases for V and 7 bases for J; bases not matched to a gene: 6. The CDR3 nucleotides are TGTGCCAGCAGTTCACGGACAGGGCACCAGCCCCAGCATTTT. It specifies CASSSRTGHQPQHF. The full variable domain, rest sourced from reference TRBV28 and TRBJ1-5, is DVKVTQSSRYLVKRTGEKVFLECVQDMDHENMFWYRQDPGLGLRLIYFSYDVKMKEKGDIPEGYSVSREKKERFSLILESASTNQTSMYLCASSSRTGHQPQHFGDGTRLSIL.

This clonotype has ten or more counts. The chain joins TRBV7-2 to TRBJ1-6, with D maybe TRBD1 (6 bases). The germline V gene encodes CDR1 SGHTA and CDR2 FQGNSA. V lost 5 bases and J 9 bases, leaving 26 bases between the germline ends. This CDR3 has 18 residues. This CDR3 reads CASSLHPPGGFGFSPLHF. In DNA, the CDR3 is TGTGCCAGCAGCCTCCACCCGCCGGGGGGCTTTGGCTTTTCACCCCTCCACTTT.

This clonotype turned up a few times. The CDR3 protein is CASSQGGGSYEQYF. CDR3 sequence (DNA): TGTGCCAGCAGCCAAGGGGGAGGCTCCTACGAGCAGTACTTC. V is TRBV4-2 and J is TRBJ2-7, with D possibly TRBD2 on 6 matching bases. CDR1 LGHNA and CDR2 YNFKEQ come from the germline V gene. The V end was cut by 1 base, the J end by 0 bases, with 7 bases between. The CDR3 loop spans 14 amino acids.